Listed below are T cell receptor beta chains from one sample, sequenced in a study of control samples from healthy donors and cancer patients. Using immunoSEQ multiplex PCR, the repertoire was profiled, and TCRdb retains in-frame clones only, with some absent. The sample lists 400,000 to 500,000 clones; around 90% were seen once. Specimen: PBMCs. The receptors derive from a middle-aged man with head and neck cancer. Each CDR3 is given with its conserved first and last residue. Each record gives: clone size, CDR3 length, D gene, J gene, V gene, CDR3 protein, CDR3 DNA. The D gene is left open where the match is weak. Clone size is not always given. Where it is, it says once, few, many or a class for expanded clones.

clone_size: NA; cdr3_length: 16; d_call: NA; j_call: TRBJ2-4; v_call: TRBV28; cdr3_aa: CASSPHRDHPKNIQYF; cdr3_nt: TGTGCCAGCAGTCCACACCGGGACCACCCCAAAAACATTCAGTACTTC
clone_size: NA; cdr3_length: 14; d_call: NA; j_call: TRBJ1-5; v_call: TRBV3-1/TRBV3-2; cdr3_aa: CASSPYQGNQPQHF; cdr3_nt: TGTGCCAGCAGCCCGTATCAGGGGAATCAGCCCCAGCATTTT
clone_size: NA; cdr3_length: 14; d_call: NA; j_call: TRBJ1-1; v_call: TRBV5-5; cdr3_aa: CASSLDGGWTEAFF; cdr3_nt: TGTGCCAGCAGTCTCGACGGGGGTTGGACTGAAGCTTTCTTT
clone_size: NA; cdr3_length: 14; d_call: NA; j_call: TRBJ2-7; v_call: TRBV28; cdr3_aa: CASSSTRDTYEQYF; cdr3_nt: TGTGCCAGCAGTTCGACGAGAGACACCTACGAGCAGTACTTC
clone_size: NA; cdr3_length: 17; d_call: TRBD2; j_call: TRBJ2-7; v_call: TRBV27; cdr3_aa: CASTPRPLAGPTYEQYF; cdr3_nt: TGTGCCAGCACCCCGAGGCCTCTAGCGGGTCCCACCTACGAGCAGTACTTC
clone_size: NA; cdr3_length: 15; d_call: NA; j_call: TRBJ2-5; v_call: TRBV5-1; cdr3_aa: CASIQDTFVGQTQYF; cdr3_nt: TGCGCCAGCATTCAGGACACATTCGTTGGGCAGACCCAGTACTTC
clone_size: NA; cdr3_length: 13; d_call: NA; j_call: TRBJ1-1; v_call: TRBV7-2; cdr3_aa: CASSLLGATEAFF; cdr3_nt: TGTGCCAGCAGCTTATTGGGGGCCACTGAAGCTTTCTTT
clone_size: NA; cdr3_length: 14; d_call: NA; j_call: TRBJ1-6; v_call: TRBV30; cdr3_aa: CAWSVVDNNSPLHF; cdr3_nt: TGTGCCTGGAGTGTCGTGGATAATAATTCACCCCTCCACTTT
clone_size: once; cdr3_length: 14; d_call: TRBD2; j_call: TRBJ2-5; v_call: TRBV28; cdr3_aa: CASSYPGLQETQYF; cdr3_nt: TGTGCCAGCAGTTATCCGGGACTACAAGAGACCCAGTACTTC
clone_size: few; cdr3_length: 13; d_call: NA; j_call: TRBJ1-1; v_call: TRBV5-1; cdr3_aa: CASSAGLNTEAFF; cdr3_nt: TGCGCCAGCAGCGCTGGCCTGAACACTGAAGCTTTCTTT
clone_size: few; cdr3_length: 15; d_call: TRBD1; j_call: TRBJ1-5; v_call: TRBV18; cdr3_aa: CASSPGRGSNQPQHF; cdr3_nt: TGTGCCAGCTCACCAGGCAGGGGGAGCAATCAGCCCCAGCATTTT
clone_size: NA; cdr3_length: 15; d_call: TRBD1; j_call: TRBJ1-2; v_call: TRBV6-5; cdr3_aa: CASTSRQGGGRGYTF; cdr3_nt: TGTGCCAGCACCTCCAGACAGGGGGGAGGTCGTGGCTACACCTTC
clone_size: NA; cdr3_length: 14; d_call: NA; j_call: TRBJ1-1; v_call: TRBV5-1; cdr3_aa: CASSLAARNTEAFF; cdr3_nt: TGCGCCAGCAGCTTGGCCGCCCGGAACACTGAAGCTTTCTTT
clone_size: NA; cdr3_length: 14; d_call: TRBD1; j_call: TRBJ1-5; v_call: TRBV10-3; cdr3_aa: CAIREGQPNQSQHF; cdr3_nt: TGTGCCATCAGGGAGGGACAGCCTAATCAGTCCCAGCATTTT
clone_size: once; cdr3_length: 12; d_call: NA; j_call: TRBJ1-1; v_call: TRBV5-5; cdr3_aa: CASSSPGTEAFF; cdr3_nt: TGTGCCAGCAGCTCCCCAGGGACTGAAGCTTTCTTT
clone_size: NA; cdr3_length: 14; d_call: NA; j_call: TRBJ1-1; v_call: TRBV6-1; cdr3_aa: CASQTLRENTEAFF; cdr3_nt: TGTGCCAGCCAGACCCTCAGGGAGAACACTGAAGCTTTCTTT
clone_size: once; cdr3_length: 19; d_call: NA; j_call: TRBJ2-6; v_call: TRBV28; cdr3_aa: CASSPRGGRPRSGANVLTF; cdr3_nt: TGTGCCAGCAGTCCGCGGGGTGGCAGACCTCGCTCTGGGGCCAACGTCCTGACTTTC
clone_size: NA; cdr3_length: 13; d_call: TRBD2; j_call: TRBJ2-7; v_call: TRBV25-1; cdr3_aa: CASSEWAGDEQYF; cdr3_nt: TGTGCCAGCAGTGAATGGGCGGGGGACGAGCAGTACTTC
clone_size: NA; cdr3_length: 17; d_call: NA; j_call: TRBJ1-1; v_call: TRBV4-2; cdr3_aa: CASSQDRRGGGNTEAFF; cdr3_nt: TGTGCCAGCAGCCAAGATCGAAGAGGCGGAGGTAACACTGAAGCTTTCTTT
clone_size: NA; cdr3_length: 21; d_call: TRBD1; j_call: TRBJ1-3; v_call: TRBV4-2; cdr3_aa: CASSQGLFGPFETGFGNTIYF; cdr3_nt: TGTGCCAGCAGCCAAGGACTGTTCGGACCTTTTGAGACAGGGTTTGGAAACACCATATATTTT
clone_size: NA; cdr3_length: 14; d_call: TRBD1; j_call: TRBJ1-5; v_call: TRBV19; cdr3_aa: CASNPTGGGQPQHF; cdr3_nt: TGTGCCAGTAACCCAACAGGGGGGGGTCAGCCCCAGCATTTT
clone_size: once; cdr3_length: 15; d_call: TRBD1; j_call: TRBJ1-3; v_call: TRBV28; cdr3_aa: CASRMTGVSGNTIYF; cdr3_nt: TGTGCCAGCAGGATGACAGGGGTCTCTGGAAACACCATATATTTT
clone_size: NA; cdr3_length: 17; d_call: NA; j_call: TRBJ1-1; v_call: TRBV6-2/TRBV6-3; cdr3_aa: CASSYSSTGTANTEAFF; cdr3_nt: TGTGCCAGCAGTTACTCATCAACCGGGACGGCGAACACTGAAGCTTTCTTT
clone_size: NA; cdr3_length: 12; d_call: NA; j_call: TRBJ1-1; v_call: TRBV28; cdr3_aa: CASSFSGQEAFF; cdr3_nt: TGTGCCAGCAGTTTTAGTGGACAGGAAGCTTTCTTT
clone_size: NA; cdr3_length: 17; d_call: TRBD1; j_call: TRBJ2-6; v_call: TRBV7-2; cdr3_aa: CASSFSGQGPGANVLTF; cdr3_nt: TGTGCCAGCAGCTTTTCGGGACAGGGGCCTGGGGCCAACGTCCTGACTTTC
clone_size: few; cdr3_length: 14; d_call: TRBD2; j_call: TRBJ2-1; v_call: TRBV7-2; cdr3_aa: CASRGSGSRNEQFF; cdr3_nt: TGTGCCAGCAGGGGGAGCGGGAGTAGGAATGAGCAGTTCTTC
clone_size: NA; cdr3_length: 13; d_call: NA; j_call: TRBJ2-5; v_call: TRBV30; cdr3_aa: CAFLNWAEETQYF; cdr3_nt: TGTGCCTTCCTTAATTGGGCTGAAGAGACCCAGTACTTC
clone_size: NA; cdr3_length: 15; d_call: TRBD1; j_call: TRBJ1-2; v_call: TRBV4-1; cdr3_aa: CASSHPGTAVYGYTF; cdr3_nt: TGCGCCAGCAGCCATCCCGGGACAGCCGTCTATGGCTACACCTTC
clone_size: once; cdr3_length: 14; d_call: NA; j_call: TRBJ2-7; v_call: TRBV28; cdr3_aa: CASSLRDGSYEQYF; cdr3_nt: TGTGCCAGCAGTTTAAGGGACGGTTCCTACGAGCAGTACTTC
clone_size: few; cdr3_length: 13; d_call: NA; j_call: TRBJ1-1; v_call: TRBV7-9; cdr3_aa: CASSLAEGTEAFF; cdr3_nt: TGTGCCAGCAGCTTAGCAGAGGGGACTGAAGCTTTCTTT
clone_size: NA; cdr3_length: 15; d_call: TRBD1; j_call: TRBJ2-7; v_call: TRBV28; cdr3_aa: CASSLPRQGLAEQYF; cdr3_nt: TGTGCCAGCAGTTTACCCCGACAGGGGCTAGCCGAGCAGTACTTC
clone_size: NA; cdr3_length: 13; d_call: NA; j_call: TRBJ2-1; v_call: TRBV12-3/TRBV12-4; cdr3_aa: CASSLNPGDEQFF; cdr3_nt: TGTGCCAGCAGTTTAAACCCTGGCGATGAGCAGTTCTTC
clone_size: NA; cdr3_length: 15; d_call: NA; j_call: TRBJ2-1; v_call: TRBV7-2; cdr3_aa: CASSLNGGQYNEQFF; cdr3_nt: TGTGCCAGCAGCCTAAATGGGGGACAATACAATGAGCAGTTCTTC
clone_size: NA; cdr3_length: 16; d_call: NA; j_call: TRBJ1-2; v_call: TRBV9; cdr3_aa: CASSEPDTISQYDYTF; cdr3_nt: TGTGCCAGCAGCGAGCCCGATACCATCTCTCAATACGACTACACCTTC
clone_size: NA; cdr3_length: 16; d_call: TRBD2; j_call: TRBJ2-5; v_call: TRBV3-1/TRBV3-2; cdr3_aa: CASTTSGRVSYETQYF; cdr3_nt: TGTGCCAGCACGACTAGCGGGAGGGTATCGTATGAGACCCAGTACTTC
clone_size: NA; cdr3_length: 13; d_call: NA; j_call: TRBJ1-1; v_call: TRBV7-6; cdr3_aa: CASSLAFQHEAFF; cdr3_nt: TGTGCCAGCAGCTTAGCGTTCCAGCATGAAGCTTTCTTT
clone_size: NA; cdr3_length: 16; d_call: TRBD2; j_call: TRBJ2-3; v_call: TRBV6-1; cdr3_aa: CASSGPSGGAQDTQYF; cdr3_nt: TGTGCCAGCAGTGGCCCTAGCGGGGGGGCACAAGATACGCAGTATTTT
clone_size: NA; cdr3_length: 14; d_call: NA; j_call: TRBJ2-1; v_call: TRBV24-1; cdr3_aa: CATSDPQQGNEQFF; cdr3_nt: TGTGCCACCAGTGATCCCCAGCAGGGGAATGAGCAGTTCTTC
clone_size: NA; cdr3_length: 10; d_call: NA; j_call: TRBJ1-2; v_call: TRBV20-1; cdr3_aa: CSARRGGYTF; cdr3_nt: TGCAGTGCTAGGCGGGGAGGCTACACCTTC
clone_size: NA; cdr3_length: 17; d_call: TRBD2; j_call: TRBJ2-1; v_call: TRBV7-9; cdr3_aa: CASSLGASGRVLNEQFF; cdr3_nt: TGTGCCAGCAGCTTAGGGGCTAGCGGGAGGGTCTTGAATGAGCAGTTCTTC
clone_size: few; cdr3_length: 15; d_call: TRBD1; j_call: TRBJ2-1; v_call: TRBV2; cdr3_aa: CASSEGQGNWNEQFF; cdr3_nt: TGTGCCAGCAGTGAGGGACAGGGCAATTGGAATGAGCAGTTCTTC
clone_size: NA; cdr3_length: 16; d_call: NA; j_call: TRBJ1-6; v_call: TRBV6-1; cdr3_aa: CASSDQGTTYNSPLHF; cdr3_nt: TGTGCCAGCAGTGACCAGGGGACTACCTATAATTCACCCCTCCACTTT
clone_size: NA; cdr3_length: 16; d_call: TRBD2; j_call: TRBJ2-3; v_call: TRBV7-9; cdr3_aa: CASSSTSGRNTDTQYF; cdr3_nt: TGTGCCAGCAGCTCAACTAGCGGGAGGAACACAGATACGCAGTATTTT
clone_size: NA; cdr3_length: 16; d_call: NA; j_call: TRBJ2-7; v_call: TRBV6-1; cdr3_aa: CASSEAVQLRAVGLDF; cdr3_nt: TGTGCCAGCAGTGAAGCTGTCCAACTACGAGCAGTTGGTTTAGACTTC
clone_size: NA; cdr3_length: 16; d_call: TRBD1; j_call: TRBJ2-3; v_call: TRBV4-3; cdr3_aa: CASSQDLARQGNTQYF; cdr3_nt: TGCGCCAGCAGCCAAGACCTTGCGAGACAGGGAAACACGCAGTATTTT
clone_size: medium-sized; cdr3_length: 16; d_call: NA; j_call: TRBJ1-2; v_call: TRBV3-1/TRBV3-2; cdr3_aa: CASSQGVGRVRYGYTF; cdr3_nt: TGTGCCAGCAGCCAAGGGGTGGGCAGGGTGAGATATGGCTACACCTTC
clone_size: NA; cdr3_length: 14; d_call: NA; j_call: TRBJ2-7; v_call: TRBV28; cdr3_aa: CASSFRDRGIEQYF; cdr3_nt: TGTGCCAGCAGTTTTCGGGACCGCGGTATCGAGCAGTACTTC
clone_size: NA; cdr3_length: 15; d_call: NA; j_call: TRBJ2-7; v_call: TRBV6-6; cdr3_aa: CASRPPRTEAYEQYF; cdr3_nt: TGTGCCAGCAGGCCTCCGAGGACGGAGGCCTACGAGCAGTACTTC
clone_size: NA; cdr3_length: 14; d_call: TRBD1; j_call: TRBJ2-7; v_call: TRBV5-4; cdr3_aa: CASSAGTGHWEQYF; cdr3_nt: TGTGCCAGCAGCGCCGGGACAGGGCACTGGGAGCAGTACTTC
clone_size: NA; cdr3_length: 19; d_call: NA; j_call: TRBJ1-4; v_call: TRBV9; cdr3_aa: CASSGFLIREGSFGEKLFF; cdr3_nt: TGTGCCAGCAGCGGATTCCTTATCCGTGAGGGGAGTTTCGGGGAAAAACTGTTTTTT
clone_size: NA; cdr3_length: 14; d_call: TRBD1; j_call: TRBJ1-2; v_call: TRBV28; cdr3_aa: CASSGQAVSYGYTF; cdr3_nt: TGTGCCAGCAGTGGACAGGCCGTTTCCTATGGCTACACCTTC
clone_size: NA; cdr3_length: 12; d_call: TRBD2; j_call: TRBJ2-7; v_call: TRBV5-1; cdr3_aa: CASSIGGYEQYF; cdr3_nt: TGCGCCAGCAGTATCGGGGGGTACGAGCAGTACTTC